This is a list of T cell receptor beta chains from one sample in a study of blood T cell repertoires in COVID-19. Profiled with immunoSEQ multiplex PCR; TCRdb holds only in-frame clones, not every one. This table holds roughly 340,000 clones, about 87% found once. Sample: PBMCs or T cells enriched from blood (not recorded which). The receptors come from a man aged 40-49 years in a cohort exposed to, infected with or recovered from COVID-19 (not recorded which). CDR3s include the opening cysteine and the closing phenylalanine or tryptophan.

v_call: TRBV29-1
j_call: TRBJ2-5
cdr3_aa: CSVADRGWETQYF

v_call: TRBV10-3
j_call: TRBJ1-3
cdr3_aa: CAIGALGPGNTIYF

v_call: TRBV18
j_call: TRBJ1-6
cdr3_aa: CASSPETVYNSPLHF

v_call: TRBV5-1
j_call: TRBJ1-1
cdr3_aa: CASSLPGPEAFF

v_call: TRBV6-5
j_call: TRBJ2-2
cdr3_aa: CASSYSTSGTGELFF

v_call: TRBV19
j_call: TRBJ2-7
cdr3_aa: CASSTVGSYEQYF

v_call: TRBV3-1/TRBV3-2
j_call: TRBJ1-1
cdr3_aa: CASSHHGGGNTEAFF

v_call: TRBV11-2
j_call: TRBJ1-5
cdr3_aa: CASSLGPQGNQPQHF

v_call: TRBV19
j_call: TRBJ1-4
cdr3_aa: CASRLSGRDEKLFF

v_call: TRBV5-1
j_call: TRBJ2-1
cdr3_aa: CASSPGRESYNEQFF

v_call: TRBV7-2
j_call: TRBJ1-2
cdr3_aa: CASSTRTNNYGYTF

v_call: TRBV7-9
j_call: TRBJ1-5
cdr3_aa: CASSLAFQQPQHF

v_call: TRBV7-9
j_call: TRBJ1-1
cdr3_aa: CASSPRGRNTEAFF

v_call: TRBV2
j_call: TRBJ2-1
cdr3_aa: CASRLRDLLGGEQFF

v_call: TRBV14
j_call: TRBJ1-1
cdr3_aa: CASSQRGMSEAFF

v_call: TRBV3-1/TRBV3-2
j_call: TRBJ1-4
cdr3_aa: CASSHSATNEKLFF